This entry lists 14 T cell receptor beta chains sequenced from one sample in a study of shared clonotypes between healthy human individuals. Measured with immunoSEQ multiplex PCR; TCRdb has only the in-frame clones, and not every one. The sample includes around 640,000 clones, around 96% seen only once; the top ten take 0.11%. Positive CCR7 selection of CD45RO-negative cells yielded the naive CD8 cells, and terminally differentiated effector memory CD45RA+ cells were excluded. The sample comprised naive CD8+ T cells sorted from blood. All receptors derive from a woman in her thirties in good health.

This rearrangement joins TRBV11-2 to TRBJ2-1; tentatively, D is TRBD1 (6 bases). Trimming stripped 6 bases from V and 0 bases from J, with 15 bases between. The CDR3 is 16 residues long. Germline V gene data show CDR1 as SGHAT and CDR2 as FQNNGV. CDR3 residues: CASSYSTGSSYNEQFF. The CDR3, as DNA: TGTGCCAGCAGTTACTCGACAGGCAGCTCCTACAATGAGCAGTTCTTC.

The V gene is TRBV11-2, the J gene TRBJ1-2, with TRBD1 identical over 9 bases. Trimming at V came to 2 bases and at J to 3 bases, leaving 7 bases not matched to a gene. Germline CDR1 SGHAT, CDR2 FQNNGV. This CDR3 contains 16 residues. This chain's CDR3 is CASSLSRTGEDYGYTF. CDR3 in DNA: TGTGCCAGCAGCTTATCACGGACAGGGGAGGACTATGGCTACACCTTC.

The CDR3 DNA reads TGTGCCAGTAGTTTGATCAGGGAGGGGCCTCAGCCCCAGCATTTT. Protein: CASSLIREGPQPQHF. The chain links TRBV19 to TRBJ1-5; the D gene is possibly TRBD1 (5 bases). This CDR3 spans 15 amino acids. Trimming took 5 bases from V and 6 from J, leaving 17 bases between them. CDR1 is LNHDA, CDR2 SQIVND, per germline (reference sequence).

The chain recombines TRBV7-9 with TRBJ1-5; 10 positions match TRBD1. The V gene's germline CDR1 is SEHNR and CDR2 FQNEAQ (reference sequence). The CDR3 extends over 16 amino acids. The ends lost 4 bases at V and 0 bases at J; junction bases unmatched: 3. CDR3 nucleotide sequence: TGTGCCAGCAGCTCGGGACAGGGGAATAGCAATCAGCCCCAGCATTTT. Translation: CASSSGQGNSNQPQHF.

This chain uses TRBV4-1 with TRBJ1-5; TRBD1 matches 10 bases. J was trimmed by 0 bases and V by 3 bases; bases with no gene match: 5. The CDR3 length is 17 residues. In germline, CDR1 is MGHRA, CDR2 YSYEKL. CDR3 region: CASSHGQGGYSNQPQHF. The DNA for the CDR3 is TGCGCCAGCAGCCATGGACAGGGGGGGTATAGCAATCAGCCCCAGCATTTT.

The V and J genes are TRBV9 and TRBJ1-1; possibly TRBD1 for D (5 bases). Between the trimmed V and J ends, which lost 3 bases and 11 bases, there was a span of 20 bases. The CDR3 runs to 14 residues. In germline, CDR1 is SGDLS, CDR2 YYNGEE. The CDR3 sequence: CASSGGDGTSGAFF. The CDR3 region has the DNA TGTGCCAGCAGCGGGGGAGACGGGACTTCTGGGGCTTTCTTT.

V gene TRBV9 combines with J gene TRBJ2-1, with a tentative D call TRBD1 (5 bases). The CDR3 spans 13 residues. Trimming left V 5 bases short and J 5 bases short, with 11 bases between. From germline, CDR1 is SGDLS and CDR2 YYNGEE. The CDR3 loop is CASSERQHNEQFF. CDR3 DNA sequence: TGTGCCAGCAGTGAGCGACAGCACAATGAGCAGTTCTTC.

The chain couples TRBV7-6 to TRBJ2-7; a possible D gene is TRBD2 (5 bases). Deletions cut 1 base from V and 0 bases from J, with 13 bases between. Germline V CDR1 and CDR2: SGHVS, FNYEAQ. This CDR3 is 16 amino acids long. CDR3 protein: CASSLGRSTSSYEQYF. The DNA for the CDR3 is TGTGCCAGCAGCTTAGGGAGGAGTACCAGCTCCTACGAGCAGTACTTC.

This chain links TRBV4-2 with TRBJ2-1, with D maybe TRBD2 (7 bases). Germline V gives CDR1 LGHNA, CDR2 YNFKEQ. This CDR3 is built from 14 residues. The germline V and J ends were trimmed by 5 bases and 8 bases, with 16 bases remaining between them. CDR3 amino acids: CASSANRGGHEQFF. CDR3 bases: TGTGCCAGCAGCGCCAATAGGGGGGGGCATGAGCAGTTCTTC.

The chain couples TRBV2 to TRBJ1-2; D is ambiguous. Germline V gene sequence: CDR1 SNHLY, CDR2 FYNNEI. The CDR3 covers 14 residues. The V end was cut by 1 base, the J end by 2 bases, with 8 bases between. The CDR3 DNA follows: TGTGCCAGCAGTGAAGAAGCGGGGAACTATGGCTACACCTTC. It yields the protein CASSEEAGNYGYTF.

The V and J genes are TRBV2 and TRBJ2-3; 9 bases fit TRBD2. Germline V gives CDR1 SNHLY, CDR2 FYNNEI. With 6 bases clipped from V and 0 bases from J, the junction kept 4 bases outside the gene matches. This CDR3 comprises 15 residues. CDR3 nucleotide sequence: TGTGCCAGCAGGCCTACTAGCGGGAGCACAGATACGCAGTATTTT. Its protein is CASRPTSGSTDTQYF.

This rearrangement joins TRBV6-1 to TRBJ2-7, with D unresolved. The CDR3 is made up of 12 amino acids. V was pared by 4 bases and J by 0 bases, with 4 bases between. The V gene's germline CDR1 is MNHNS and CDR2 SASEGT. The CDR3 nucleotides are TGTGCCAGCAGTGCGAACTCCTACGAGCAGTACTTC. Encoded protein: CASSANSYEQYF.

V is TRBV7-8 and J is TRBJ2-7; D is ambiguous. Trimming took 5 bases from V and 6 from J, leaving 17 bases between them. CDR3 size: 14 residues. Germline-derived CDR1 and CDR2 are SGHVS and FQNEAQ. The CDR3 nucleotides are TGTGCCAGCAGCCCCCCCCTCGTTATTACCGAGCAGTACTTC. This translates into CASSPPLVITEQYF.

The rearrangement joins TRBV10-2 to TRBJ1-1; tentatively, D is TRBD1 (5 bases). The CDR3 contains 12 residues. V was trimmed by 4 bases and J by 4 bases, leaving 7 bases between them. Germline assignment: CDR1 WSHSY and CDR2 SAAADI. The CDR3 loop is CASSAGGTEAFF. DNA for the CDR3: TGCGCCAGCAGTGCCGGGGGCACTGAAGCTTTCTTT.